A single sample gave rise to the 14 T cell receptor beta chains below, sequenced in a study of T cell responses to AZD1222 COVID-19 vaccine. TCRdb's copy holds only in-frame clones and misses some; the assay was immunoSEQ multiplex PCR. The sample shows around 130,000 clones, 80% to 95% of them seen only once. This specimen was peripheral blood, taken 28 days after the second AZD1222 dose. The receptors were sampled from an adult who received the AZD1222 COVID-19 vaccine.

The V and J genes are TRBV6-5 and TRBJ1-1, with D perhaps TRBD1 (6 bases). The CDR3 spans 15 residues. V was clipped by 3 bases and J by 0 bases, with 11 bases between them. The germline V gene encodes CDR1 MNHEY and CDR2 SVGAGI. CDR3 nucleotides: TGTGCCAGCAGTTATTGGGGGCCGGTGAACACTGAAGCTTTCTTT. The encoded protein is CASSYWGPVNTEAFF.

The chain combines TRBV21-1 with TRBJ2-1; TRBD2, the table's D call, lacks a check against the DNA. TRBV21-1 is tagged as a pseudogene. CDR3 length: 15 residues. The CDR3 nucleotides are TGTGCCAGCAGCAAAAACCCCCCCGCGGGAGGGGAGCAGTTCTTC. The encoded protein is CASSKNPPAGGEQFF.

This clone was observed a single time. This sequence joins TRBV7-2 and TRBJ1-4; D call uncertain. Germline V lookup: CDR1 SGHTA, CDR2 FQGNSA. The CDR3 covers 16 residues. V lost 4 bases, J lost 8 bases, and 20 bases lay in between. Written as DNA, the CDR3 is TGTGCCAGCAGCTCCCGAAACGCGAACGAAGGAGAAAAACTGTTTTTT. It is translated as CASSSRNANEGEKLFF.

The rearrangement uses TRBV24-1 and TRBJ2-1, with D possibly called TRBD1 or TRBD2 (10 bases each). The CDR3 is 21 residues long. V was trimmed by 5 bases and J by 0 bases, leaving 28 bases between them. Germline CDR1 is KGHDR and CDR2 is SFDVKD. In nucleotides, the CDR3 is TGTGCCACCAGTGCCACTGGGGGGACAGGGGCTAGCGGGAGCTCCTACAATGAGCAGTTCTTC. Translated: CATSATGGTGASGSSYNEQFF.

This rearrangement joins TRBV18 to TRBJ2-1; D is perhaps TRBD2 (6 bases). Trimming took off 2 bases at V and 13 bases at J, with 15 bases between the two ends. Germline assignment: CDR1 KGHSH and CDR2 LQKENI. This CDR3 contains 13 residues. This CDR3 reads CASSPKGTADQFF. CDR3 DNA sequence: TGTGCCAGCTCACCAAAGGGGACTGCAGACCAGTTCTTC.

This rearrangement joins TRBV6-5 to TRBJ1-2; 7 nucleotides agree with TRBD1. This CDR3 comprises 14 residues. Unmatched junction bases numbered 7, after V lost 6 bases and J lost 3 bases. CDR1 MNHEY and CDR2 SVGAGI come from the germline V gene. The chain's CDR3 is CASRDRVGDYGYTF. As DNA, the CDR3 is TGTGCCAGCAGAGACAGGGTCGGCGACTATGGCTACACCTTC.

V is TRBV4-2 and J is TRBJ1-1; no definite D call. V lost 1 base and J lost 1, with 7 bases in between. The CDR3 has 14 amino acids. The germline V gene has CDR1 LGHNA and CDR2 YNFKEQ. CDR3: CASSQVHSNTEAFF. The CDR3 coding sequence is TGTGCCAGCAGCCAAGTCCATTCGAACACTGAAGCTTTCTTT.

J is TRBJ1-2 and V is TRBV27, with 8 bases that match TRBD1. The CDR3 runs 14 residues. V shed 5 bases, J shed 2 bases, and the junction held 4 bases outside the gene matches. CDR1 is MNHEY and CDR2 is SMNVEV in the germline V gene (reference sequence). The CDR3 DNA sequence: TGTGCCAGCAGTCCTCGGACAGGGAACTATGGCTACACCTTC. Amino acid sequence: CASSPRTGNYGYTF.

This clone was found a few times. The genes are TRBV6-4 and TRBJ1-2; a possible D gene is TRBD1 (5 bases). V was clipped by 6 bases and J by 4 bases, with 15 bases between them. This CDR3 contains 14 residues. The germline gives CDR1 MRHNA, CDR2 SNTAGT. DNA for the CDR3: TGTGCCAGCAGCCCCGAAGGGACCGCCTATGGCTACACCTTC. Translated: CASSPEGTAYGYTF.

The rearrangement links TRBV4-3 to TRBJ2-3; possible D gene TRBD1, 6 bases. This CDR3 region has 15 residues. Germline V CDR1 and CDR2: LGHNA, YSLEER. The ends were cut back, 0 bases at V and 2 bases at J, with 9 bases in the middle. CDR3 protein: CASSQDRGPTDTQYF. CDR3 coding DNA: TGCGCCAGCAGCCAAGACAGGGGTCCCACAGATACGCAGTATTTT.

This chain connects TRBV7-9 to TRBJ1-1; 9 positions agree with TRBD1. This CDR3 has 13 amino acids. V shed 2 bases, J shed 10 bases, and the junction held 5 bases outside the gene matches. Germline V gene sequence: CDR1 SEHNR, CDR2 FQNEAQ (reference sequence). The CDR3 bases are TGTGCCAGCAGCTTATCGGGGACAGGGTTAGCTTTCTTT. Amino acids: CASSLSGTGLAFF.

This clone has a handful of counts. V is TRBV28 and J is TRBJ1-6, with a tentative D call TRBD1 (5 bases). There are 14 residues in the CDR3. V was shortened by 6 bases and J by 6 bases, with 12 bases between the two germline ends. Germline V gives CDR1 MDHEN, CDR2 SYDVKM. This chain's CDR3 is CASRETVINSPLHF. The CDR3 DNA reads TGTGCCAGCAGAGAGACAGTAATTAATTCACCCCTCCACTTT.

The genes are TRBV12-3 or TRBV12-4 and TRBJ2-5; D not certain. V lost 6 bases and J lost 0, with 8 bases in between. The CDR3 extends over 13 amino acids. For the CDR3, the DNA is TGTGCCAGCAGCTCAGACTACCAAGAGACCCAGTACTTC. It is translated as CASSSDYQETQYF.

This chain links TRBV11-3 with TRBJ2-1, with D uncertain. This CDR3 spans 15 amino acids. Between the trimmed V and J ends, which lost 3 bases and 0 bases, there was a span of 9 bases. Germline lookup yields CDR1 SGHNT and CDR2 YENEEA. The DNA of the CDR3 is TGTGCCAGCAGCTTGGAACAGCGCTCCTACAATGAGCAGTTCTTC. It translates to CASSLEQRSYNEQFF.